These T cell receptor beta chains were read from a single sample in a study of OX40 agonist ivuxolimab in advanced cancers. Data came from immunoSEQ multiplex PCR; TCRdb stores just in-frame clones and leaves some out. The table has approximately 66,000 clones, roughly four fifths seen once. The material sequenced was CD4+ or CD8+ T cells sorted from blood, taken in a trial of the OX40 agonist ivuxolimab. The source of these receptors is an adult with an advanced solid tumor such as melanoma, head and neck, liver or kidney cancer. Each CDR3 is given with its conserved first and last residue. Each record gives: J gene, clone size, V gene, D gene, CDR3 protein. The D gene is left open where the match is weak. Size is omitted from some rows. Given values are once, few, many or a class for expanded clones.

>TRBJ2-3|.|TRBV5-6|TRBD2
CASSLGPSGGSTTDTQYF
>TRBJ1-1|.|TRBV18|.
CASSPQRTEGTEAFF
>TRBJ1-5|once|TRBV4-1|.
CASSFQGPQPQHF
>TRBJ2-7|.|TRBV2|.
CAGGFVGYEQYF
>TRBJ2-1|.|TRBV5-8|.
CASSNRGADRQFF
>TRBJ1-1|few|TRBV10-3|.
CAISLTGNTEAFF
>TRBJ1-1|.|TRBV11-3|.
CASSAPQNTEAFF
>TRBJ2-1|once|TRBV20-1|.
CSAAYNEQFF
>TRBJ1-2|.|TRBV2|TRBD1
CASSDGDRGRGYTF
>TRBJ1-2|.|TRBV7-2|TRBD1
CASSPETGTRGYTF
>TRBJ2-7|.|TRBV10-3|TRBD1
CAIRDRADEQYF
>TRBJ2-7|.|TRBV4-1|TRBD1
CASSQDRGPLYEQYF
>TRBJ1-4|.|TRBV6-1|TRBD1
CASSEWTGDEKLFF
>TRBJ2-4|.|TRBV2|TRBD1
CASSADRGDIQYF
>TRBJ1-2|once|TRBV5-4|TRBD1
CASSVDRVGGYTF
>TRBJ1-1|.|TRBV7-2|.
CASSFTRDPNTEAFF
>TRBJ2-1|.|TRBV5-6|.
CASSFRASYNEQFF
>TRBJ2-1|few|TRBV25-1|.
CASSDDTEQFF
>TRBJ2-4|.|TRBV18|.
CASSPETVQYF